One sample yielded the 29 T cell receptor beta chains listed below, sequenced in a study of blood T cell repertoires in COVID-19. Data came from immunoSEQ multiplex PCR; TCRdb stores just in-frame clones and leaves some out. The sample lists 300,000 or so clones, approximately 93% seen once, with 2.2% in the top ten. Source material: peripheral blood. The receptor set was obtained from a woman in her twenties or thirties with COVID-19, enrolled during active disease.

The chain couples TRBV3-1 (or the pseudogene TRBV3-2) to TRBJ2-5, with 9 nucleotides matching TRBD1. Germline values: CDR1 LGHDT, CDR2 YNNKEL (reference sequence). CDR3 length equals 16 residues. With 5 bases clipped from V and 3 bases from J, the junction kept 10 bases outside the gene matches. The CDR3 sequence: CASSGDPGQGKETQYF. CDR3 nucleotides: TGTGCCAGCAGCGGGGACCCGGGACAGGGTAAAGAGACCCAGTACTTC.

This clone was observed a few times. This chain uses TRBV30 with TRBJ1-1, with a tentative D call TRBD1 (6 bases). From germline, CDR1 is GTSNPN and CDR2 SVGIG (reference sequence). V lost 2 bases and J lost 4, with 14 bases in between. The CDR3 contains 14 residues. The CDR3 DNA sequence: TGTGCCTGGAGTAAGGGGGGGCAACCCACTGAAGCTTTCTTT. Translating it yields CAWSKGGQPTEAFF. Full variable domain (missing parts from reference TRBV30 and TRBJ1-1): SQTIHQWPATLVQPVGSPLSLECTVEGTSNPNLYWYRQAAGRGLQLLFYSVGIGQISSEVPQNLSASRPQDRQFILSSKKLLLSDSGFYLCAWSKGGQPTEAFFGQGTRLTVV.

The chain combines TRBV6-2 or TRBV6-3 with TRBJ1-1; no clear D gene. CDR3 length: 14 amino acids. V gave up 0 bases and J gave up 10 bases, with 15 bases separating them. The germline CDR1 and CDR2 sequences are MNHEY and SVGEGT. The CDR3 loop reads CASSYSWEARGAFF. The CDR3 DNA reads as TGTGCCAGCAGTTACTCGTGGGAGGCCCGGGGAGCTTTCTTT.

The CDR3 region is CASVRGLQETQYF. In DNA form, the CDR3 reads TGTGCCAGCGTACGGGGACTTCAAGAGACCCAGTACTTC. This sequence joins TRBV3-1 (or the pseudogene TRBV3-2) and TRBJ2-5, with D possibly being TRBD2 (6 bases). CDR1 is LGHDT, CDR2 YNNKEL, per germline (reference sequence). The ends were cut back, 8 bases at V and 2 bases at J, with 12 bases in the middle. The CDR3 is made up of 13 amino acids.

This chain links TRBV6-6 with TRBJ1-5; 7 nucleotides agree with TRBD1. V lost 7 bases and J lost 0; bases outside the gene matches: 3. Germline V gene sequence: CDR1 MNHNY, CDR2 SVGAGI (reference sequence). This CDR3 is 14 amino acids long. This chain's CDR3 is CASTGQVSNQPQHF. For the CDR3, the DNA is TGTGCCAGCACCGGACAGGTTAGCAATCAGCCCCAGCATTTT.

The chain combines TRBV11-2 with TRBJ2-7; D might be TRBD2 (6 bases). The V gene's germline CDR1 is SGHAT and CDR2 FQNNGV. The V gene lost 8 bases and the J gene lost 3 bases, with 11 bases spanning the gap. The CDR3 is 12 amino acids. CDR3 amino acids: CASAVADYEQYF. The CDR3 DNA follows: TGTGCCAGCGCGGTAGCGGACTACGAGCAGTACTTC.

V gene TRBV7-2 combines with J gene TRBJ1-5, with D hard to call. This CDR3 has 12 amino acids. The ends were cut back, 2 bases at V and 7 bases at J, with 6 bases in the middle. Germline V lookup: CDR1 SGHTA, CDR2 FQGNSA. The CDR3 region has the DNA TGTGCCAGCAGCTTAACGGGGCAGCCCCAGCATTTT. Translating it yields CASSLTGQPQHF.

The rearrangement links TRBV21-1 to TRBJ2-7; whether TRBD2, the table's D call, matches the DNA was not checked. TRBV21-1 is recorded as a pseudogene. The CDR3 is 17 amino acids. The CDR3 DNA is TGTGCCAGCAGCAGACGAGGGACTAGCGGGAGCTCCTACGAGCAGTACTTC. Translation: CASSRRGTSGSSYEQYF.

The V call is TRBV11-3, the J call TRBJ2-3, with D unresolved. With 1 base removed from V and 2 bases from J, the gap between germline ends came to 4 bases. There are 13 residues in the CDR3. CDR1 and CDR2 (germline): SGHNT, YENEEA. The CDR3 coding sequence is TGTGCCAGCAGCTTAGGGCCCACAGATACGCAGTATTTT. This translates into CASSLGPTDTQYF.

V usage is TRBV3-1 (or the pseudogene TRBV3-2) and J usage is TRBJ2-2; a weak D match, TRBD2 (5 bases). Germline V CDR1 and CDR2: LGHDT, YNNKEL (reference sequence). The CDR3 sequence is 17 residues long. Trimming pared 2 bases from V and 4 bases from J, leaving 17 bases between. For the CDR3, the DNA is TGTGCCAGCAGCCAACCCGGACTGGTCCGAGGCACCGGGGAGCTGTTTTTT. It encodes CASSQPGLVRGTGELFF.

This clone was observed once. The gene calls are TRBV12-3 or TRBV12-4 and TRBJ2-6, with unresolved D. V lost 8 bases and J lost 0, with 2 bases in between. The CDR3 loop spans 12 amino acids. The CDR3 DNA is TGTGCCAGCCGCTCTGGGGCCAACGTCCTGACTTTC. The encoded protein is CASRSGANVLTF.

This clone appeared a single time. The CDR3 DNA is TGTGCCAGCAGTTTATCGACTCCGGGAGGGCCCATCAATGAGCAGTTCTTC. Amino acid sequence: CASSLSTPGGPINEQFF. V is TRBV27 and J is TRBJ2-1; TRBD2 matches 8 bases. V lost 0 bases, J lost 6 bases, and 10 bases stayed unmatched. CDR3 length: 17 amino acids. Germline V gene sequence: CDR1 MNHEY, CDR2 SMNVEV (reference sequence).

The V and J genes are TRBV5-1 and TRBJ1-1; D is possibly TRBD1 (5 bases). Trimming took 4 bases from V and 5 from J, leaving 15 bases between them. The CDR3 spans 14 residues. The germline CDR1 and CDR2 sequences are SGHRS and YFSETQ. CDR3 amino acids: CASSDGAGGTEAFF. The CDR3 coding sequence is TGCGCCAGCAGCGACGGGGCCGGGGGGACTGAAGCTTTCTTT. The complete variable domain, with remaining parts taken from reference TRBV5-1 and TRBJ1-1, reads KAGVTQTPRYLIKTRGQQVTLSCSPISGHRSVSWYQQTPGQGLQFLFEYFSETQRNKGNFPGRFSGRQFSNSRSEMNVSTLELGDSALYLCASSDGAGGTEAFFGQGTRLTVV.

The chain combines TRBV10-2 with TRBJ1-6; the D is unclear. Germline loops: CDR1 WSHSY, CDR2 SAAADI. CDR3 length equals 16 residues. V lost 0 bases to trimming and J lost 7 bases, with 13 bases between them. For the CDR3, the DNA is TGCGCCAGCAGTGAGTCGCCAGGCCCGCTGAATTCACCCCTCCACTTT. This gives the protein CASSESPGPLNSPLHF.

This sequence joins TRBV5-1 and TRBJ2-2, with 13 nucleotides matching TRBD2. This CDR3 is 18 amino acids long. The trim removed 3 bases at V and 5 bases at J, leaving 10 bases unmatched. Germline CDR1 is SGHRS and CDR2 is YFSETQ. CDR3 in DNA: TGCGCCAGCAGCTCCCAAGGACTAGCGGGAGTAAGGACCGGGGAGCTGTTTTTT. Its translation is CASSSQGLAGVRTGELFF.

The V gene is TRBV7-6, the J gene TRBJ2-5; TRBD1 agrees at 7 bases. This CDR3 comprises 14 residues. Germline CDR1 and CDR2: SGHVS and FNYEAQ. Trimming took 0 bases from V and 5 from J; bases not matched to a gene: 3. CDR3 sequence reads: CASSLAATGETQYF. Written as DNA, the CDR3 is TGTGCCAGCAGCTTAGCCGCGACAGGGGAGACCCAGTACTTC.

This sequence joins TRBV7-9 and TRBJ1-1, with D hard to call. From germline, CDR1 is SEHNR and CDR2 FQNEAQ (reference sequence). The CDR3 is 15 residues long. V was shortened by 0 bases and J by 5 bases, with 13 bases between the two germline ends. CDR3 amino acids: CASSLAWGVGTEAFF. The CDR3, as DNA: TGTGCCAGCAGCTTAGCCTGGGGAGTGGGAACTGAAGCTTTCTTT. Using reference TRBV7-9 and TRBJ1-1 for the parts outside the CDR3, the full variable domain is DTGVSQNPRHKITKRGQNVTFRCDPISEHNRLYWYRQTLGQGPEFLTYFQNEAQLEKSRLLSDRFSAERPKGSFSTLEIQRTEQGDSAMYLCASSLAWGVGTEAFFGQGTRLTVV.

This clone occurred once. CDR3: CSAPVDRRAFF. The CDR3, as DNA: TGCAGTGCCCCAGTGGATCGGAGAGCTTTCTTT. V is TRBV20-1 and J is TRBJ1-1; the D is unclear. The CDR3 covers 11 residues. From germline, CDR1 is DFQATT and CDR2 SNEGSKA (reference sequence). V gave up 6 bases and J gave up 10 bases, with 15 bases separating them.

This chain links TRBV7-9 with TRBJ1-2; tentatively, D is TRBD1 (6 bases). V was trimmed by 5 bases and J by 5 bases, leaving 12 bases between them. CDR3 length equals 13 residues. The germline V gene encodes CDR1 SEHNR and CDR2 FQNEAQ (reference sequence). The CDR3 DNA is TGTGCCAGCAGCCGACAGGAGGAATATGGCTACACCTTC. Its protein product is CASSRQEEYGYTF.

V usage is TRBV5-1 and J usage is TRBJ1-1; TRBD1 matches 8 bases. CDR1 SGHRS and CDR2 YFSETQ come from the germline V gene. The CDR3 length is 14 residues. The junction had 12 bases not matched to a gene; V was cut back by 9 bases and J by 5 bases. The CDR3 loop reads CATTLGQGNTEAFF. The CDR3 DNA follows: TGCGCCACCACCCTTGGACAGGGAAATACTGAAGCTTTCTTT.

The chain employs TRBV5-1 and TRBJ2-7, with 9 bases matching TRBD2. The germline V gene has CDR1 SGHRS and CDR2 YFSETQ. V shed 0 bases and J 9 bases; nucleotides not matched to a gene: 19. CDR3 size: 18 residues. The CDR3 DNA is TGCGCCAGCAGCTTGGCCCCATCCACTAGCGGGCAAGGTCGCGGGCAGTACTTC. Translating it yields CASSLAPSTSGQGRGQYF.

The genes are TRBV2 and TRBJ1-3; D may be TRBD1 (6 bases). CDR3 size: 14 residues. The ends were cut back, 8 bases at V and 0 bases at J, with 11 bases in the middle. Germline values: CDR1 SNHLY, CDR2 FYNNEI. The CDR3 region has the DNA TGTGCCAGCCGAGGGGGAAACTCTGGAAACACCATATATTTT. Its protein is CASRGGNSGNTIYF.

The J gene is TRBJ2-1, the V gene TRBV18, with D unclear. Trimming took 5 bases from V and 5 from J, leaving 10 bases between them. The CDR3 consists of 13 residues. Germline V gene lookup returns CDR1 KGHSH and CDR2 LQKENI. As DNA, the CDR3 is TGTGCCAGCTCAAGAAACCGGGACAATGAGCAGTTCTTC. Its protein product is CASSRNRDNEQFF.

The V and J genes are TRBV3-1 (or the pseudogene TRBV3-2) and TRBJ2-1, with 8 nucleotides matching TRBD2. The CDR3 spans 15 residues. Trimming took 2 bases from V and 7 from J; bases not matched to a gene: 7. Germline-derived CDR1 and CDR2 are LGHDT and YNNKEL (reference sequence). The CDR3 nucleotides read TGTGCCAGCAGCCAACTTCCAGCGGGAGCGAATGAGCAGTTCTTC. Amino acids: CASSQLPAGANEQFF.

V and J are TRBV5-6 and TRBJ2-5, with a tentative D call TRBD1 (6 bases). This CDR3 has 17 residues. V gave up 1 base and J gave up 1 base, with 17 bases separating them. CDR1 and CDR2 (germline): SGHDT, YYEEEE. CDR3 in amino acids: CASSLYRTGTLQETQYF. CDR3 in DNA: TGTGCCAGCAGCTTGTACCGTACAGGGACCCTCCAAGAGACCCAGTACTTC.

This rearrangement joins TRBV27 to TRBJ2-1; D remains ambiguous. CDR1 and CDR2 (germline): MNHEY, SMNVEV (reference sequence). Deletions cut 3 bases from V and 2 bases from J, with 17 bases between. The length of the CDR3 is 17 residues. The CDR3, as DNA: TGTGCCAGCAGTTTTTCGCCGCTAGAAAGCACCTACAATGAGCAGTTCTTC. It yields the protein CASSFSPLESTYNEQFF.

This chain links TRBV12-5 with TRBJ2-7, with 8 bases identical to TRBD1. The germline gives CDR1 LGHNT, CDR2 FRNRAP. CDR3 length equals 16 residues. J gave up 6 bases and V 2 bases, and 12 bases lay outside the gene matches. The CDR3 coding sequence is TGTGCTAGTGGTTTGACCCTCACAGGGGGTGCCGCCGAGCAGTACTTC. Its protein product is CASGLTLTGGAAEQYF.

This clone was picked up a small number of times. The J gene is TRBJ2-1, the V gene TRBV11-2, with TRBD1 identical over 9 bases. Germline CDR1 and CDR2: SGHAT and FQNNGV. The J segment lost 7 bases and the V segment lost 4 bases, leaving 11 bases of the junction unmatched. This CDR3 spans 16 amino acids. The CDR3, as DNA: TGTGCCAGCAGCTCTACAGGGGGCTTGGGCACGAATGAGCAGTTCTTC. It yields the protein CASSSTGGLGTNEQFF.

The chain uses TRBV3-1 (or the pseudogene TRBV3-2) and TRBJ1-4; 7 nucleotides match TRBD1. V was pared by 1 base and J by 4 bases, with 3 bases of the junction left unmatched. This CDR3 has 15 residues. Per the germline V gene, CDR1 is LGHDT and CDR2 is YNNKEL (reference sequence). The CDR3 DNA reads as TGTGCCAGCAGCCAAGTCAGGGGGAGTAATGAAAAACTGTTTTTT. Protein product: CASSQVRGSNEKLFF.